The 27 T cell receptor beta chains in this list originate from one sample, sequenced in a study of T cells in Graves' hyperthyroidism and ophthalmopathy. RNA transcripts yielded amplified TCR beta CDR3 regions. Carried out on the TCR CDR3, a first-round RT-PCR used the HTBI primer set. MiXCR was run by TCRdb on the multiplex PCR reads, yielding one entry per CDR3 protein. The data contain 550,000 to 600,000 distinct CDR3 sequences, 16% of them seen just once; the ten biggest clones take up under 20%. Sequencing was done on a sample of blood. The receptors here all came from a woman younger than 35 with Graves' hyperthyroidism.

This clonotype was counted only a few times. V is TRBV15 and J is TRBJ2-7; a possible D gene is TRBD1 (5 bases). The CDR3 length is 14 residues. Germline V CDR1 and CDR2: LNHNV, YYDKDF (reference sequence). V lost 3 bases and J 2 bases, leaving 11 bases between the germline ends. The CDR3 DNA reads as TGTGCCACCAGCAGGGACATTTCGGCCTACGAGCAGTACTTC. It translates to CATSRDISAYEQYF.

This clonotype has only a few counts. The chain employs TRBV4-1 and TRBJ1-6; weak D call: TRBD1 (6 bases). The CDR3 extends over 15 amino acids. The V end was cut by 4 bases, the J end by 3 bases, with 10 bases between. Germline V gives CDR1 MGHRA, CDR2 YSYEKL. The CDR3 region is CASSRQDNYNSPLHF. The CDR3 DNA is TGCGCCAGCAGCCGACAGGACAACTATAATTCACCCCTCCACTTT.

DNA for the CDR3: TGTGCCAGCAGAGTTTCTGGAACCGGGGAGCTGTTTTTT. Its translation: CASRVSGTGELFF. The V call is TRBV27, the J call TRBJ2-2; no clear D gene. The germline V gene has CDR1 MNHEY and CDR2 SMNVEV (reference sequence). The germline V and J ends were trimmed by 6 bases and 5 bases, with 10 bases remaining between them. This CDR3 contains 13 residues.

This clonotype was observed many times. This chain connects TRBV11-2 to TRBJ2-7; D uncertain. Trimming stripped 5 bases from V and 6 bases from J, with 14 bases between. Germline V CDR1 and CDR2: SGHAT, FQNNGV. CDR3 size: 13 residues. This chain's CDR3 is CASSQPGASEQYF. CDR3 in DNA: TGTGCCAGCAGCCAACCCGGCGCATCCGAGCAGTACTTC.

Many counts were recorded for this clonotype. This chain links TRBV2 with TRBJ2-2; D is perhaps TRBD1 (6 bases). With 3 bases removed from V and 8 bases from J, the gap between germline ends came to 16 bases. CDR1 is SNHLY and CDR2 is FYNNEI in the germline V gene. The CDR3 covers 15 residues. The CDR3 spells CASSERTAKNGELFF. The CDR3, as DNA: TGTGCCAGCAGTGAGCGGACAGCCAAGAATGGGGAGCTGTTTTTT.

This clonotype was detected ten times or more. The V gene is TRBV20-1, the J gene TRBJ2-7, with a possible D match to TRBD2 (5 bases). CDR1 DFQATT and CDR2 SNEGSKA come from the germline V gene (reference sequence). V dropped 7 bases and J dropped 2 bases, with 18 bases sitting between them. The length of the CDR3 is 14 residues. The chain's CDR3 is CSVGVGVVAYEQYF. CDR3 coding DNA: TGCAGTGTCGGGGTCGGCGTGGTGGCCTACGAGCAGTACTTC.

V and J are TRBV7-2 and TRBJ2-2; 8 bases are shared with TRBD1. The CDR3 is 16 residues long. CDR1 and CDR2 (germline): SGHTA, FQGNSA. The J segment lost 2 bases and the V segment lost 1 base, leaving 3 bases of the junction unmatched. As DNA, the CDR3 is TGTGCCAGCAGCTTAGGACAGGGGAGAAACACCGGGGAGCTGTTTTTT. This translates into CASSLGQGRNTGELFF.

This clonotype was picked up many times. V usage is TRBV5-6 and J usage is TRBJ1-1; 7 positions match TRBD1. Germline-derived CDR1 and CDR2 are SGHDT and YYEEEE. This CDR3 has 14 amino acids. V was clipped by 0 bases and J by 5 bases; unmatched bases: 4. CDR3 in amino acids: CASSLAPGGTEAFF. In nucleotides, the CDR3 is TGTGCCAGCAGCTTGGCCCCAGGGGGGACTGAAGCTTTCTTT.

This clonotype came up many times. The V and J genes are TRBV7-8 and TRBJ2-1; TRBD2 is a possible D gene (5 bases). This CDR3 comprises 16 residues. Germline assignment: CDR1 SGHVS and CDR2 FQNEAQ. V lost 1 base and J lost 1, with 11 bases in between. CDR3 coding DNA: TGTGCCAGCAGCTTAGTGATAGCGCGGTCCTACAATGAGCAGTTCTTC. Its translation is CASSLVIARSYNEQFF. The variable domain in full, with the rest retrieved from reference TRBV7-8 and TRBJ2-1, is GAGVSQSPRYKVAKRGQDVALRCDPISGHVSLFWYQQALGQGPEFLTYFQNEAQLDKSGLPSDRFFAERPEGSVSTLKIQRTQQEDSAVYLCASSLVIARSYNEQFFGPGTRLTVL.

The DNA for the CDR3 is TGTGCTAGTGGCCCCCCCCCGGCCGGAGAGACCCAGTACTTC. Translating it yields CASGPPPAGETQYF. The chain has TRBV12-5 and TRBJ2-5; D remains unclear. The V gene's germline CDR1 is LGHNT and CDR2 FRNRAP. Trimming left V 6 bases short and J 4 bases short, with 15 bases between. The CDR3 sequence is 14 residues long.

V gene TRBV19 combines with J gene TRBJ2-1, with TRBD2 matching 11 bases. The CDR3 covers 16 residues. V was clipped by 6 bases and J by 6 bases; unmatched bases: 10. Germline V gene data show CDR1 as LNHDA and CDR2 as SQIVND (reference sequence). As DNA, the CDR3 is TGTGCCAGTAGCCCCAAAACTAGCGGGGGATTCAATGAGCAGTTCTTC. Translated, it gives CASSPKTSGGFNEQFF. The variable domain in full, with the rest retrieved from reference TRBV19 and TRBJ2-1, is DGGITQSPKYLFRKEGQNVTLSCEQNLNHDAMYWYRQDPGQGLRLIYYSQIVNDFQKGDIAEGYSVSREKKESFPLTVTSAQKNPTAFYLCASSPKTSGGFNEQFFGPGTRLTVL.

This chain joins TRBV28 and TRBJ2-6, with TRBD2 matching over 15 bases. CDR1 is MDHEN and CDR2 is SYDVKM in the germline V gene. Losses at the gene ends were 3 bases for V and 4 bases for J; bases not matched to a gene: 7. This CDR3 is built from 19 residues. CDR3 protein: CASSFVGLAGGVGANVLTF. The CDR3 DNA reads as TGTGCCAGCAGTTTTGTGGGACTAGCGGGAGGAGTAGGGGCCAACGTCCTGACTTTC.

This clonotype was seen a few times. J is TRBJ1-4 and V is TRBV11-2; D might be TRBD1 (5 bases). This CDR3 region has 17 residues. Trimming took off 1 base at V and 5 bases at J, with 17 bases between the two ends. The germline V gene has CDR1 SGHAT and CDR2 FQNNGV. As DNA, the CDR3 is TGTGCCAGCAGCTTAGCATCCCGGGACGCAAGAAATGAAAAACTGTTTTTT. This encodes CASSLASRDARNEKLFF.

This clonotype was recorded many times. V and J are TRBV30 and TRBJ1-1; D remains unclear. V lost 5 bases, J lost 1 base, and 11 bases lay in between. This CDR3 has 13 residues. CDR1 is GTSNPN and CDR2 is SVGIG in the germline V gene (reference sequence). For the CDR3, the DNA is TGTGCCTGGCTAACCGTAAGGAACACTGAAGCTTTCTTT. It yields the protein CAWLTVRNTEAFF.

The V and J genes are TRBV3-1 and TRBJ2-7; TRBD1 matches at 8 bases. The CDR3 is made up of 17 amino acids. Germline assignment: CDR1 LGHDT and CDR2 YNNKEL (reference sequence). Trimming cost V 3 bases and J 0 bases; bases outside gene matches: 10. The CDR3 DNA reads as TGTGCCAGCAGCCAGCTGGGGGACAGGAAAGTCTCCTACGAGCAGTACTTC. Protein product: CASSQLGDRKVSYEQYF.

This clonotype was counted ten times or more. This chain joins TRBV2 and TRBJ2-1; 7 positions match TRBD2. V trimming: 7 bases; J trimming: 2 bases; junction bases outside the gene matches: 8. CDR1 SNHLY and CDR2 FYNNEI come from the germline V gene. The CDR3 spans 15 residues. CDR3 protein: CASMVRGDAYNEQFF. The CDR3 DNA reads TGTGCCAGCATGGTTCGGGGGGACGCCTACAATGAGCAGTTCTTC.

With respect to this clonotype: This could be a read error, since a much larger clone is one nucleotide away. The chain links TRBV30 to TRBJ1-2, with D unclear. The germline gives CDR1 GTSNPN, CDR2 SVGIG (reference sequence). The CDR3 totals 16 residues. CDR3 protein: CAWSSAVWLANYGSTF. Written as DNA, the CDR3 is TGTGCCTGGAGTTCCGCCGTGTGGTTAGCTAACTATGGCTCCACCTTC.

The chain combines TRBV5-6 with TRBJ1-1, with a weak D call TRBD1 (6 bases). Germline V gene lookup returns CDR1 SGHDT and CDR2 YYEEEE. V lost 3 bases, J lost 4 bases, and 13 bases lay in between. The CDR3 is 14 residues long. The CDR3: CASSYRVGATEAFF. DNA of the CDR3: TGTGCCAGCAGCTACAGGGTGGGGGCCACTGAAGCTTTCTTT.

This clonotype was counted a few times. The chain recombines TRBV4-1 with TRBJ1-5; no reliable D call. The CDR3 has 15 residues. Trimming pared 1 base from V and 6 bases from J, leaving 13 bases between. Germline V gene data show CDR1 as MGHRA and CDR2 as YSYEKL. In DNA, the CDR3 is TGCGCCAGCAGCCAAGTAGCATCCGGCGGTCAGCCCCAGCATTTT. Amino acid sequence: CASSQVASGGQPQHF.

The table lists this clonotype with many counts. The V gene is TRBV24-1, the J gene TRBJ2-5; TRBD1 might be the D (6 bases). V was shortened by 3 bases and J by 2 bases, with 18 bases between the two germline ends. This CDR3 has 17 amino acids. In germline, CDR1 is KGHDR, CDR2 SFDVKD. Here the CDR3 reads CATSDLRLDSTQETQYF. The CDR3 DNA follows: TGTGCCACCAGTGATCTGCGGCTGGACAGTACTCAAGAGACCCAGTACTTC.

This clonotype has at least ten counts. The chain uses TRBV12-3 or TRBV12-4 and TRBJ1-1, with D unresolved. The V and J ends lost 6 bases and 0 bases respectively, with 11 bases between them. This CDR3 spans 14 amino acids. CDR3 sequence reads: CASSGRNMNTEAFF. In DNA, the CDR3 is TGTGCCAGCAGCGGGAGAAACATGAACACTGAAGCTTTCTTT.

This clonotype came up many times. V is TRBV12-3 or TRBV12-4 and J is TRBJ2-6, with 9 nucleotides matching TRBD1. The CDR3 sequence is 19 residues long. V gave up 6 bases and J gave up 2 bases; unmatched junction bases: 14. CDR3 sequence: CASSRLGTQGAAGANVLTF. The CDR3 nucleotides read TGTGCCAGCAGCCGATTAGGGACACAGGGGGCGGCTGGGGCCAACGTCCTGACTTTC.

This clonotype was detected ten times or more. This chain uses TRBV20-1 with TRBJ2-3; D perhaps matches TRBD2 (5 bases). Germline V lookup: CDR1 DFQATT, CDR2 SNEGSKA (reference sequence). The CDR3 extends over 12 amino acids. Trimming stripped 1 base from V and 6 bases from J, with 8 bases between. The DNA of the CDR3 is TGCAGTGCTAGAGGGACTGTGGATACGCAGTATTTT. This translates into CSARGTVDTQYF.

This clonotype is labeled as medium-sized. V and J are TRBV7-9 and TRBJ2-1; 7 bases line up with TRBD2. This CDR3 has 17 amino acids. The germline CDR1 and CDR2 sequences are SEHNR and FQNEAQ (reference sequence). The trim removed 6 bases at V and 0 bases at J, leaving 11 bases unmatched. DNA of the CDR3: TGTGCCAGCAGTAGAGTGGCGGGAGCTAGCTCCTACAATGAGCAGTTCTTC. Protein sequence: CASSRVAGASSYNEQFF.

Ten or more counts support this clonotype. The chain employs TRBV20-1 and TRBJ2-7; 7 nucleotides line up with TRBD2. CDR1 DFQATT and CDR2 SNEGSKA come from the germline V gene (reference sequence). V shed 5 bases and J 0 bases; nucleotides not matched to a gene: 4. The CDR3 contains 13 residues. DNA for the CDR3: TGCAGTGCTCCCGGGAGGACCTCCTACGAGCAGTACTTC. Translated: CSAPGRTSYEQYF.

The V call is TRBV28, the J call TRBJ2-2; TRBD2 matches 8 bases. This CDR3 comprises 15 residues. Trimming at V came to 3 bases and at J to 5 bases, leaving 5 bases not matched to a gene. Germline V CDR1 and CDR2: MDHEN, SYDVKM. CDR3 protein: CASSFGRARTGELFF. DNA for the CDR3: TGTGCCAGCAGTTTCGGGAGGGCCCGGACCGGGGAGCTGTTTTTT.

In this sample, this clonotype turned up a few times. The rearrangement links TRBV7-2 to TRBJ2-4, with D possibly being TRBD1 (5 bases). Germline assignment: CDR1 SGHTA and CDR2 FQGNSA. The V and J ends lost 1 base and 4 bases respectively, with 17 bases between them. This CDR3 region has 17 residues. CDR3: CASSLVMGPKPKNIQYF. The CDR3 DNA follows: TGTGCCAGCAGCTTAGTCATGGGGCCAAAGCCAAAAAACATTCAGTACTTC.